This is a list of T cell receptor beta chains from one sample in a study of cytomegalovirus exposure and HLA in healthy donors. Produced via immunoSEQ multiplex PCR; TCRdb's table is partial and in-frame only. The sample includes 67,000 or so clones, roughly 94% of them seen just once. The sequencing input was PBMCs. The receptors were gathered from a man aged 18 to 29 in good health and CMV-seropositive. The CDR3 runs from the conserved cysteine through the conserved F or W.

J gene	V gene	CDR3 protein
TRBJ1-3	TRBV18	CASSPTGANTIYF
TRBJ2-2	TRBV6-6	CASSPWGGSTGELFF
TRBJ2-3	TRBV2	CASGGQGRRETQYF
TRBJ1-1	TRBV11-2	CASSPSLGNTEAFF
TRBJ2-2	TRBV27	CASSLRDTSNTGELFF
TRBJ2-5	TRBV7-6	CASRRGTDQETQYF
TRBJ1-6	TRBV29-1	CSVRVDSDNSPLHF
TRBJ1-5	TRBV6-5	CASSKQGRDQPQHF
TRBJ2-1	TRBV9	CASSVGQGIDEQFF
TRBJ2-7	TRBV9	CASSPSPGASYEQYF
TRBJ2-7	TRBV7-6	CASSTTSGRAGYEQYF
TRBJ2-1	TRBV5-1	CASSPDREFNEQFF
TRBJ2-1	TRBV11-2	CASSPRVPGLVYNEQFF
TRBJ1-2	TRBV19	CASSMKTGLYGYTF
TRBJ1-5	TRBV18	CASSPSGNSNQPQHF
TRBJ2-3	TRBV30	CAWSAGGGTDTQYF
TRBJ2-7	TRBV7-9	CASSVDTVFPREQYF
TRBJ1-1	TRBV9	CASSVGTGAMNTEAFF
TRBJ1-1	TRBV29-1	CSARTGWNTEAFF
TRBJ2-7	TRBV27	CASWTGTGYHEQYF
TRBJ1-5	TRBV19	CASSQGYGSNQPQHF
TRBJ1-4	TRBV6-1	CASRDRTTNEKLFF
TRBJ1-1	TRBV9	CASSAPRGHPLNTEAFF
TRBJ1-5	TRBV6-5	CASSYSGTGGNQPQHF
TRBJ1-2	TRBV30	CAWSYREIHLLYGYTF
TRBJ2-7	TRBV10-3	CAISFGLAASYEQYF